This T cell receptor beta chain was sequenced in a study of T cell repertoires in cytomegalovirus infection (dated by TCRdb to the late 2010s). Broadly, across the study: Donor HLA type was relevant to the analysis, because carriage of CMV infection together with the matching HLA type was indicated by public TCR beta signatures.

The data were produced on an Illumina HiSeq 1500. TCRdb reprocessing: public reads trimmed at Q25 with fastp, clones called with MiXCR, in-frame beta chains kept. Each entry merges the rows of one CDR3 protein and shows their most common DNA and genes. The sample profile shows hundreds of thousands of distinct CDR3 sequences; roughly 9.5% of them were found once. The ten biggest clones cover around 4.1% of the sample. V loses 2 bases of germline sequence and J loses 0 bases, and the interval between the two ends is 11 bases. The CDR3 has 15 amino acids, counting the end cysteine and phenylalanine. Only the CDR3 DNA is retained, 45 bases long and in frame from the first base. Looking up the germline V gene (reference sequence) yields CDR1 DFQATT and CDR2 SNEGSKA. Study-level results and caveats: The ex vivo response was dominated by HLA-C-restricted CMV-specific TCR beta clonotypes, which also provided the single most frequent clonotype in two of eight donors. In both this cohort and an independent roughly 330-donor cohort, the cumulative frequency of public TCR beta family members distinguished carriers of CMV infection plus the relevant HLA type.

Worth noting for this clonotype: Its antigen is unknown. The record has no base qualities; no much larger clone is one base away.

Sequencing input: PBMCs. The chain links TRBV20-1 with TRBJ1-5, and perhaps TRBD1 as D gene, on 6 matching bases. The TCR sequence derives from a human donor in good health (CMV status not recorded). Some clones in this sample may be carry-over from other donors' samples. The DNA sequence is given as TGCAGTGCTAGACGACAGGACAATAGCAATCAGCCCCAGCATTTT. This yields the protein CSARRQDNSNQPQHF.